This passage covers 25 T cell receptor beta chains from one sample sequenced in a study of blood T cell repertoires in COVID-19. Only in-frame clones appear in the TCRdb table, and some are missing; sequencing was by immunoSEQ multiplex PCR. Of approximately 120,000 clones listed, 60% to 80% are singletons. The sequencing input was peripheral blood. The receptors were gathered from a man older than 75 with COVID-19, enrolled during active disease.

This clone has a handful of counts. The chain carries TRBV5-3 and TRBJ1-5; D gene unclear. TRBV5-3 is classed as an ORF, of uncertain function. V gave up 10 bases and J gave up 0 bases, with 20 bases separating them. This CDR3 comprises 16 residues. CDR3 in amino acids: CAWGWWQRYSNQPQHF. The CDR3 DNA reads as TGTGCCTGGGGATGGTGGCAGCGGTATAGCAATCAGCCCCAGCATTTT.

The rearrangement joins TRBV15 to TRBJ2-3; 8 nucleotides align to TRBD2. The CDR3 loop spans 17 amino acids. Germline CDR1 is LNHNV and CDR2 is YYDKDF (reference sequence). V shed 0 bases and J 2 bases; nucleotides not matched to a gene: 7. The CDR3: CATSRDLLAGFTDTQYF. CDR3 DNA: TGTGCCACCAGCAGAGACTTATTAGCGGGATTCACAGATACGCAGTATTTT.

This sequence joins TRBV7-6 and TRBJ2-2; TRBD2 aligns across 10 bases. Per germline, CDR1 SGHVS and CDR2 FNYEAQ. The CDR3 covers 16 residues. V gave up 7 bases and J gave up 3 bases; unmatched junction bases: 8. As DNA, the CDR3 is TGTGCCAGCAAGATTCTAGCGGGAGCCCACACCGGGGAGCTGTTTTTT. It codes for CASKILAGAHTGELFF. The full variable domain, its missing parts supplied by reference TRBV7-6 and TRBJ2-2, is GAGVSQSPRYKVTKRGQDVALRCDPISGHVSLYWYRQALGQGPEFLTYFNYEAQQDKSGLPNDRFSAERPEGSISTLTIQRTEQRDSAMYRCASKILAGAHTGELFFGEGSRLTVL.

CDR3 region: CASSATLDYQETQYF. The CDR3 region has the DNA TGTGCCAGCTCAGCAACACTAGATTACCAAGAGACCCAGTACTTC. The chain combines TRBV18 with TRBJ2-5; D is perhaps TRBD2 (5 bases). This CDR3 is 15 amino acids long. V lost 5 bases to trimming and J lost 0 bases, with 13 bases between them. In germline, CDR1 is KGHSH, CDR2 LQKENI.

This chain connects TRBV7-9 to TRBJ1-4, with D possibly matching TRBD1 (5 bases). The CDR3 has 15 residues. V lost 2 bases to trimming and J lost 4 bases, with 11 bases between them. Germline V CDR1 and CDR2: SEHNR, FQNEAQ (reference sequence). CDR3 loop: CASSLSQGINEKLFF. Here the CDR3 DNA reads TGTGCCAGCAGCTTAAGTCAGGGTATTAATGAAAAACTGTTTTTT.

The count of this clone is one. CDR3 nucleotide sequence: TGTGCCAGCACCCTAAGCGGGAGTGGGGCAGATACGCAGTATTTT. Its translation: CASTLSGSGADTQYF. The chain links TRBV6-5 to TRBJ2-3, with TRBD2 matching over 8 bases. CDR3 length: 15 amino acids. V shed 7 bases and J 4 bases; nucleotides not matched to a gene: 10. Germline CDR1 reads MNHEY; CDR2 reads SVGAGI.

This clone was observed a few times. This chain joins TRBV4-2 and TRBJ2-5, with TRBD2 matching 12 bases. V was pared by 0 bases and J by 5 bases, with 7 bases of the junction left unmatched. CDR1 LGHNA and CDR2 YNFKEQ come from the germline V gene. CDR3 length: 17 residues. Written as DNA, the CDR3 is TGTGCCAGCAGCCAAGATCTAGCGGGAGGGCATACGGAGACCCAGTACTTC. Protein sequence: CASSQDLAGGHTETQYF.

The chain couples TRBV4-3 to TRBJ2-1; D ambiguous. Trimming took off 0 bases at V and 9 bases at J, with 9 bases between the two ends. CDR3 length: 13 residues. The germline V gene has CDR1 LGHNA and CDR2 YSLEER. In DNA, the CDR3 is TGCGCCAGCAGCCAAGAAACGAGCCGTGAGCAGTTCTTC. As protein: CASSQETSREQFF.

This clone was seen a few times. This sequence joins TRBV7-2 and TRBJ2-7, with TRBD1 matching 8 bases. The CDR3 is 15 residues long. CDR1 and CDR2 from the germline V gene are SGHTA and FQGNSA. V trimming: 1 base; J trimming: 2 bases; junction bases outside the gene matches: 4. DNA for the CDR3: TGTGCCAGCAGCTTAGTAGCAGGGGGCCCCTACGAGCAGTACTTC. This encodes CASSLVAGGPYEQYF.

There are a few counts of this clone. The rearrangement joins TRBV24-1 to TRBJ1-1, with D perhaps TRBD1 (5 bases). Trimming removed 4 bases from V and 1 base from J, with 9 bases in between. The germline gives CDR1 KGHDR, CDR2 SFDVKD. This CDR3 has 14 residues. The CDR3 loop is CATSEGHRNTEAFF. The CDR3 nucleotides are TGTGCCACCAGTGAAGGACACCGGAACACTGAAGCTTTCTTT.

V and J are TRBV6-1 and TRBJ1-1, with a tentative D call TRBD1 (6 bases). Germline CDR1 reads MNHNS; CDR2 reads SASEGT. The length of the CDR3 is 14 residues. Trimming took off 0 bases at V and 10 bases at J, with 15 bases between the two ends. CDR3 nucleotide sequence: TGTGCCAGCAGTGAAGCGACAGGTTTTTTCCGAGCTTTCTTT. It translates to CASSEATGFFRAFF.

V is TRBV29-1 and J is TRBJ1-2; D might be TRBD1 (6 bases). V dropped 5 bases and J dropped 6 bases, with 13 bases sitting between them. The CDR3 runs to 12 residues. CDR1 is SQVTM and CDR2 is ANQGSEA in the germline V gene. This CDR3 is CSVWDTKDGYTF. CDR3 in DNA: TGCAGCGTTTGGGACACAAAGGATGGCTACACCTTC.

The chain employs TRBV2 and TRBJ1-5, with 7 positions matching TRBD1. This CDR3 is built from 13 residues. The germline V gene has CDR1 SNHLY and CDR2 FYNNEI. J lost 7 bases, V lost 6 bases, and 6 bases had no gene match. The CDR3 reads CASRTGLRQPQHF. CDR3 bases: TGTGCCAGCAGGACAGGGTTAAGGCAGCCCCAGCATTTT.

This chain links TRBV10-3 with TRBJ1-2, with unresolved D. The V gene lost 0 bases and the J gene lost 6 bases, with 8 bases spanning the gap. CDR1 is ENHRY and CDR2 is SYGVKD in the germline V gene. This CDR3 is 13 amino acids long. For the CDR3, the DNA is TGTGCCATCAGTGAGTCGTTCAGGCATGGCTACACCTTC. Its translation: CAISESFRHGYTF.

This rearrangement joins TRBV2 to TRBJ1-1; D not certain. This CDR3 comprises 13 residues. The germline V and J ends were trimmed by 4 bases and 4 bases, with 10 bases remaining between them. Germline V lookup: CDR1 SNHLY, CDR2 FYNNEI. In nucleotides, the CDR3 is TGTGCCAGCAGTGTGGGAGCCGGCACTGAAGCTTTCTTT. Encoded protein: CASSVGAGTEAFF.

CDR3 loop: CASSLGLGTTWDTQYF. The CDR3 DNA reads TGTGCCAGCAGCTTGGGGCTCGGGACAACGTGGGATACGCAGTATTTT. This chain links TRBV5-6 with TRBJ2-3, with TRBD1 as a possible D gene (6 bases). Germline V CDR1 and CDR2: SGHDT, YYEEEE. Deletions cut 0 bases from V and 6 bases from J, with 17 bases between. The CDR3 consists of 16 residues. The whole variable domain, filled in from reference TRBV5-6 and TRBJ2-3, reads DAGVTQSPTHLIKTRGQQVTLRCSPKSGHDTVSWYQQALGQGPQFIFQYYEEEERQRGNFPDRFSGHQFPNYSSELNVNALLLGDSALYLCASSLGLGTTWDTQYFGPGTRLTVL.

This clone was detected once. The J gene is TRBJ1-1, the V gene TRBV6-4, with D possibly matching TRBD1 (5 bases). The germline V gene has CDR1 MRHNA and CDR2 SNTAGT. The ends were cut back, 0 bases at V and 6 bases at J, with 11 bases in the middle. This CDR3 comprises 14 residues. The CDR3 DNA reads TGTGCCAGCAGTGACTCGAACAGGCCCCCTGAAGCTTTCTTT. It encodes CASSDSNRPPEAFF.

The CDR3 sequence: CASSLGARSDTQYF. The CDR3 bases are TGTGCCAGCAGCTTGGGGGCCAGGTCGGATACGCAGTATTTT. The chain links TRBV5-6 to TRBJ2-3; no clear D gene. Trimming removed 0 bases from V and 6 bases from J, with 11 bases in between. CDR3 length equals 14 residues. Germline V gives CDR1 SGHDT, CDR2 YYEEEE.

The gene calls are TRBV24-1 and TRBJ2-1; D ambiguous. Trimming took off 1 base at V and 0 bases at J, with 9 bases between the two ends. The germline V gene encodes CDR1 KGHDR and CDR2 SFDVKD. The CDR3 totals 16 residues. This CDR3 reads CATSDFRPSSYNEQFF. In DNA form, the CDR3 reads TGTGCCACCAGTGATTTCAGGCCAAGCTCCTACAATGAGCAGTTCTTC.

The chain joins TRBV5-1 to TRBJ1-1; TRBD1 aligns across 7 bases. With 7 bases clipped from V and 8 bases from J, the junction kept 11 bases outside the gene matches. The CDR3 is 13 residues long. Germline V gene data show CDR1 as SGHRS and CDR2 as YFSETQ. The DNA for the CDR3 is TGCGCCAGCCGACAGGGATCCGGCGTCGAAGCTTTCTTT. Protein: CASRQGSGVEAFF.

The CDR3 region has the DNA TGTGCCAGCAGCCAAGGGACTAGCGCCTCCTACGAGCAGTACTTC. It translates to CASSQGTSASYEQYF. The chain combines TRBV3-1 (or the pseudogene TRBV3-2) with TRBJ2-7; 9 bases match TRBD2. The V segment lost 1 base and the J segment 0 bases; nucleotides outside the gene matches: 1. CDR3 size: 15 residues. Germline assignment: CDR1 LGHDT and CDR2 YNNKEL (reference sequence).

As DNA, the CDR3 is TGTGCCAGCAGCTTTAGACTAGCATATGAGCAGTTCTTC. Translated: CASSFRLAYEQFF. The chain links TRBV11-2 to TRBJ2-1, with 7 nucleotides matching TRBD2. The CDR3 loop spans 13 amino acids. CDR1 SGHAT and CDR2 FQNNGV come from the germline V gene. V lost 3 bases to trimming and J lost 8 bases; unmatched junction nucleotides: 4.

CDR3 region: CASSERGKDTQYF. CDR3 nucleotides: TGCGCCAGCAGTGAGCGCGGGAAGGATACGCAGTATTTT. The chain combines TRBV10-1 with TRBJ2-3; D may be TRBD2 (6 bases). This CDR3 region has 13 residues. Per the germline V gene, CDR1 is WNHNN and CDR2 is SYGVQD (reference sequence). The ends were cut back, 2 bases at V and 6 bases at J, with 9 bases in the middle.

This clone appeared a single time. The genes are TRBV5-8 and TRBJ2-3; TRBD1 matches 8 bases. V lost 4 bases and J lost 4; bases outside the gene matches: 8. This CDR3 contains 15 residues. Per the germline V gene, CDR1 is SGHTS and CDR2 is YDEGEE. CDR3 loop: CASSPGGWWPDTQYF. The CDR3 DNA is TGTGCCAGCAGCCCAGGGGGCTGGTGGCCAGATACGCAGTATTTT.

This clone was counted between two and nine times. Here the CDR3 reads CATSRTSALAGAGDTQYF. The CDR3 DNA reads TGTGCCACCAGCAGAACCTCAGCACTAGCGGGAGCGGGAGATACGCAGTATTTT. V gene TRBV15 combines with J gene TRBJ2-3, with 11 nucleotides matching TRBD2. The CDR3 contains 18 residues. The germline gives CDR1 LNHNV, CDR2 YYDKDF (reference sequence). Losses at the gene ends were 2 bases for V and 5 bases for J; bases not matched to a gene: 12.